This T cell receptor (beta chain) was captured in a study of CD8 T cells in ankylosing spondylitis. General study findings and limits: Seemingly characteristic of ankylosing spondylitis blood was a TCR beta motif consisting of several highly homologous variants. Certain motif variants had earlier been reported in reactive arthritis synovial fluid and blood.

Per the germline V gene, CDR1 is LNHNV and CDR2 is YYDKDF (reference sequence). Trimming took off 3 bases at V and 0 bases at J, with 7 bases between the two ends. The CDR3 is 14 amino acids. This clonotype has a handful of counts. Its antigen is unknown. TCR beta libraries were made by quantitative 5'-RACE with molecular barcodes. TCRdb re-derived calls from the 5' RACE reads in MiXCR, one entry per CDR3 protein. The sample consists of a few hundred thousand distinct CDR3 sequences, roughly 13% of them appearing once. Source material: blood, either unsorted or a sorted T cell fraction (not recorded which). This sequence joins TRBV15 and TRBJ2-3; the D gene is possibly TRBD2 (6 bases). The receptor was isolated from a male donor with ankylosing spondylitis. This chain's CDR3 is CATSRGLSTDTQYF. The CDR3 nucleotides are TGTGCCACCAGCAGGGGACTGAGCACAGATACGCAGTATTTT.